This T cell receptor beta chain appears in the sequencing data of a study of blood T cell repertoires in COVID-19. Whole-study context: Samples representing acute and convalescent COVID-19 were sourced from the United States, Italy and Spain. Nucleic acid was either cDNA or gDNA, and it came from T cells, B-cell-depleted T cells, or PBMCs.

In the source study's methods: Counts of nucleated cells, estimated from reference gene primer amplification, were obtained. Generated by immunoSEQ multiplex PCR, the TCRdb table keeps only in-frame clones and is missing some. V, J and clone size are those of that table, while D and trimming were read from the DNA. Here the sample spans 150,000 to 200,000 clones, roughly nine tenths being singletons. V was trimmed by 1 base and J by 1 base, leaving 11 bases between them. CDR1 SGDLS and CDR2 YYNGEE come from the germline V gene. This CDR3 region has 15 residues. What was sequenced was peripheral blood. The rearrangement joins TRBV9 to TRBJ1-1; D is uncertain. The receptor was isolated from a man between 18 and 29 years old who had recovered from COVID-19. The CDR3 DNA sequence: TGTGCCAGCAGCGTATTATCCGGAGGGAACACTGAAGCTTTCTTT. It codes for CASSVLSGGNTEAFF.